This TCR beta chain is drawn from a study of blood T cell repertoires in COVID-19. About the study: From the United States, Italy and Spain came samples of acute and convalescent COVID-19. Sources were T cells, B-cell-depleted T cells, or PBMCs; the material itself was cDNA or gDNA.

In the original analysis: Estimation of nucleated cell counts relied on the amplification of reference gene primers. TCRdb keeps only in-frame clones here, not all; method: immunoSEQ multiplex PCR. The V and J calls and clone size come from that table; D and trimming were worked out from the DNA. In the table there are some 160,000 clones, approximately 91% of which are singletons. The CDR3 runs to 18 residues. With 4 bases removed from V and 7 bases from J, the gap between germline ends came to 26 bases. Germline lookup yields CDR1 SEHNR and CDR2 FQNEAQ (reference sequence). The sequence was collected from a man aged 18 to 29 with acute or convalescent COVID-19. Material for sequencing was peripheral blood. The chain recombines TRBV7-9 with TRBJ1-3, with no clear D. CDR3 nucleotide sequence: TGTGCCAGCAGCTCTTATGCGGGGTCAGGATCGCCGTCTAACACCATATATTTT. It yields the protein CASSSYAGSGSPSNTIYF.